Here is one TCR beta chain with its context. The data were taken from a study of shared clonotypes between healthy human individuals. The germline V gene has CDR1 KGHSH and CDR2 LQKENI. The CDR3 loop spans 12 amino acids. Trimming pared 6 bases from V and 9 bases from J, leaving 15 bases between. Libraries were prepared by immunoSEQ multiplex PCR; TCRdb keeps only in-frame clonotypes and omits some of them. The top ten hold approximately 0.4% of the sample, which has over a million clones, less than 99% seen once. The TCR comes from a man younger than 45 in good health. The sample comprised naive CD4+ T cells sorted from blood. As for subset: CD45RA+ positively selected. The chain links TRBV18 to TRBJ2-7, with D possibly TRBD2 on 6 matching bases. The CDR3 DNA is TGTGCCAGCTCGGAGGGCGAATTGGGGCAGTACTTC. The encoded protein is CASSEGELGQYF.